This passage covers 2 T cell receptor beta chains from one sample sequenced in a study of T cell responses to AZD1222 COVID-19 vaccine. Generated by immunoSEQ multiplex PCR, the TCRdb table keeps only in-frame clones and is missing some. The data show around 180,000 clones, roughly 87% seen once. The sample consisted of peripheral blood, taken on day 0 of AZD1222 vaccination. The receptor set was obtained from an adult in good health.

The rearrangement links TRBV5-1 to TRBJ2-1; TRBD1 aligns across 9 bases. J was trimmed by 8 bases and V by 6 bases; bases with no gene match: 6. This CDR3 contains 13 residues. Germline lookup yields CDR1 SGHRS and CDR2 YFSETQ. The CDR3 DNA reads TGCGCCAGCAACACAGGGGGCAGGTATGAGCAGTTCTTC. Protein product: CASNTGGRYEQFF.

A word on this clone: Other DNA sequences in the sample encode the same CDR3. The rearrangement uses TRBV5-1 and TRBJ1-1, with unresolved D. Trimming took 0 bases from V and 2 from J, leaving 5 bases between them. This CDR3 has 13 residues. CDR1 and CDR2 (germline): SGHRS, YFSETQ. The CDR3 DNA follows: TGCGCCAGCAGCTTGGGAGTAAACACTGAAGCTTTCTTT. It codes for CASSLGVNTEAFF. Supplemented by reference TRBV5-1 and TRBJ1-1, the full variable domain reads KAGVTQTPRYLIKTRGQQVTLSCSPISGHRSVSWYQQTPGQGLQFLFEYFSETQRNKGNFPGRFSGRQFSNSRSEMNVSTLELGDSALYLCASSLGVNTEAFFGQGTRLTVV.